Each of the 10 T cell receptor beta chains below was sequenced from the same sample in a study of shared clonotypes between healthy human individuals. Assay: immunoSEQ multiplex PCR; the TCRdb copy retains only in-frame clones and omits some. The top ten clones hold about 13% of a sample with more than 400,000 clones, 65% to 85% of them seen once. Sequenced material: PBMCs. These receptors were obtained from a woman in her thirties or forties in good health. Some clones in this sample may be carry-over from other donors' samples.

The chain employs TRBV6-1 and TRBJ2-2; D is uncertain. The germline gives CDR1 MNHNS, CDR2 SASEGT. Trimming shortened V by 2 bases and J by 1 base, and 8 bases separated the two germline ends. The CDR3 has 15 residues. The CDR3 sequence: CASSELKVNTGELFF. The DNA for the CDR3 is TGTGCCAGCAGTGAACTAAAGGTGAACACCGGGGAGCTGTTTTTT.

The chain recombines TRBV7-2 with TRBJ2-5, with D perhaps matching TRBD2 (5 bases). The CDR3 contains 14 residues. Germline values: CDR1 SGHTA, CDR2 FQGNSA. The V gene lost 4 bases and the J gene lost 4 bases, with 13 bases spanning the gap. The CDR3 sequence: CASSSRIRGETQYF. CDR3 nucleotides: TGTGCCAGCAGCTCCCGGATCCGGGGAGAGACCCAGTACTTC. The entire variable domain, with the rest obtained from reference TRBV7-2 and TRBJ2-5, is as follows: GAGVSQSPSNKVTEKGKDVELRCDPISGHTALYWYRQSLGQGLEFLIYFQGNSAPDKSGLPSDRFSAERTGGSVSTLTIQRTQQEDSAVYLCASSSRIRGETQYFGPGTRLLVL.

In regard to this clone: A far larger clone differs by one base, so this is likely a read error. This same CDR3 is encoded by further DNA sequences in the sample. The CDR3 sequence is CASSLAAGGYYEQYF. CDR3 DNA sequence: TGTGCTAGTAGCCTAGCTGCGGGAGGCTACTACGAGCAGTACTTC. This chain links TRBV7-7 with TRBJ2-7, with TRBD2 matching over 8 bases. Per germline, CDR1 SSHAT and CDR2 FNYEAQ (reference sequence). CDR3 length equals 15 residues.

J is TRBJ1-2 and V is TRBV6-6; no clear D. Looked up from germline, CDR1 is MNHNY and CDR2 is SVGAGI (reference sequence). Trimming removed 5 bases at V and 5 bases at J, with 6 bases between. This CDR3 comprises 11 residues. CDR3: CASSASYGYTF. The DNA for the CDR3 is TGTGCCAGCAGTGCCTCGTATGGCTACACCTTC.

This chain joins TRBV18 and TRBJ2-2; either TRBD1 or TRBD2 may supply D (5 bases each). The V gene lost 3 bases and the J gene lost 0 bases, with 11 bases spanning the gap. Germline values: CDR1 KGHSH, CDR2 LQKENI. The CDR3 loop spans 16 amino acids. The CDR3, as DNA: TGTGCCAGCTCACCCGGGACCGTATCGAACACCGGGGAGCTGTTTTTT. Translation gives CASSPGTVSNTGELFF.

The rearrangement uses TRBV15 and TRBJ2-5; 10 nucleotides agree with TRBD2. With V trimmed by 2 bases and J by 5 bases, 11 bases remained unmatched. The CDR3 totals 17 residues. Germline CDR1 is LNHNV and CDR2 is YYDKDF (reference sequence). The CDR3 coding sequence is TGTGCCACCAGCAGAACCGGGACTAGCGCGATGGGGGAGACCCAGTACTTC. Its translation is CATSRTGTSAMGETQYF.

As concerns this clone: This likely stems from a read error, as it lies one base from a far larger clone. This rearrangement joins TRBV11-2 to TRBJ2-7; D gene ambiguous. The CDR3 spans 16 residues. CDR1 is SGHAT, CDR2 FQNNGV, per germline. The CDR3 DNA sequence: TGTGCCAGCAGCTTATACGGGCGGACGACCTCCTACGGGCAGTACTTC. It yields the protein CASSLYGRTTSYGQYF.

The table lists this clone with many counts. At the DNA level, this CDR3 is encoded by other sequences in the same sample as well. The J gene is TRBJ1-1, the V gene TRBV4-2, with D perhaps matching TRBD1 (5 bases). CDR3 length: 15 residues. With 1 base removed from V and 4 bases from J, the gap between germline ends came to 13 bases. Germline-derived CDR1 and CDR2 are LGHNA and YNFKEQ. CDR3 coding DNA: TGTGCCAGCAGCCAAGGAGGGACCCTGAGCACTGAAGCTTTCTTT. Translated: CASSQGGTLSTEAFF.

This clone has a single count. V usage is TRBV14 and J usage is TRBJ1-1, with 10 bases identical to TRBD1. Per the germline V gene, CDR1 is SGHDN and CDR2 is FVKESK. The CDR3 is made up of 18 amino acids. After removal of 4 bases from V and 3 bases from J, the junction contained 14 bases not matched to a gene. The CDR3 sequence is CASSPLPMTGGWYTEAFF. Written as DNA, the CDR3 is TGTGCCAGCAGCCCCCTCCCCATGACAGGGGGCTGGTACACTGAAGCTTTCTTT.

The rearrangement joins TRBV28 to TRBJ1-2; D may be TRBD1 (5 bases). This CDR3 has 15 residues. CDR1 is MDHEN, CDR2 SYDVKM, per germline. The V and J ends lost 3 bases and 8 bases respectively, with 19 bases between them. CDR3 sequence (DNA): TGTGCCAGCAGTTTCTCCGGGACCCTAGGCAGGGGCTACACCTTC. Protein: CASSFSGTLGRGYTF.